This TCR beta chain was recovered during a study of T cell responses to AZD1222 COVID-19 vaccine listed by TCRdb under 2021. In terms of the full investigation: AZD1222 recipients with second doses at about 4 weeks or about 12 weeks were pooled, because spike-specific TCR depth and breadth did not differ between schedules. A total of just over 230 trial participants underwent TCR sequencing, of whom about 200 had received two doses of AZD1222 and roughly 26 had received two doses of the MenACWY control vaccine. Enrollment into the trials was organized by age into subgroups of 18-55, 56-69 and 70-plus years, and those subgroups contained around 150, 28 and 57 TCR-sequenced participants, respectively. Overall results and qualifications from the work: Spike-specific TCR breadth and depth rose significantly after two AZD1222 doses compared with day 0 and with MenACWY recipients. Vaccine-associated CD4 TCRs spanned the whole spike protein, with dominant responses in regions 160-218 and 743-854. Reportedly, almost half of the unique spike-specific TCRs recognized epitopes lying outside the regions that are mutated in the B.1.351 and B.1.1.7 variants. Conclusions about previously exposed vaccinees were limited because only six or seven AZD1222 recipients were SARS-CoV-2 seropositive at baseline. No day 14 peak-response samples were available, so repertoires were characterized only after the peak T cell response. The 56-69-year group was small, and its depth increase did not reach significance, likely because of low power. Most participants were white British and females outnumbered males, and the authors suggested that clonal diversity may have been underestimated.

The CDR3 regions of human TCRbeta chains were analyzed by immunosequencing. Per the original workflow: Repertoire TCRs were checked for matches against a reference library of SARS-CoV-2-specific TCRs that had been generated using the MIRA antigen-specificity platform. Breadth was defined as the fraction of unique TCRs that were SARS-CoV-2-associated, and depth was defined as the fraction of total T cells that were SARS-CoV-2-associated. Using the MIRA data, each spike-specific TCR was mapped to the spike region that the TCR reacts to and placed in a CD4 or CD8 class. Log10-transformed breadth and depth values were compared by one-way ANOVA with Sidak's multiple comparisons tests. TCRdb retrieved this table from immuneACCESS and kept in-frame rearrangements only. Not all clones are present; in checked studies, unresolved V genes account for under half, and no reason is known for the remainder. V, J and clone size derive from that table, while D and trimming were established from the DNA sequence. Recorded for this sample are 100,000 to 150,000 clones; roughly 90% of them occurred a single time. More than 4% of the sample is held by the ten biggest clonotypes.

The CDR3 holds 15 amino acids from the cysteine to the phenylalanine. Only CDR3 DNA remains: 45 bases, in frame from the first base. CDR1 is given as MNHEY and CDR2 as SMNVEV, both from the germline V gene (reference sequence). The V end gives up 8 bases and the J end 3 bases, leaving 7 bases in the junction not matched to a gene. The sample's time point, from its label and the paper: baseline before first vaccination. Vaccinee samples were obtained from the UK trials COV001 and COV002, which included a single-blind randomized controlled phase 2/3 trial of AZD1222 (ChAdOx1 nCoV-19) in healthy adults. Trial participant PBMC samples were collected at day 0 and day 28 after the second dose for TCRbeta chain sequencing. Comments on this clone: Its target antigen remains unknown. Nothing much larger sits one base from this clone, and base qualities are not available.

Material: peripheral blood, obtained on day 0 of AZD1222 vaccination. The TCR comes from an adult in good health. Recombination joined TRBV27 with TRBJ2-2; a stretch of 9 junction bases matches TRBD1. In nucleotide form, the sequence is TGTGCCAGCCCCCTGGACAGGGGAGACACCGGGGAGCTGTTTTTT. It translates to CASPLDRGDTGELFF.